This T cell receptor beta chain originates from a study of cytomegalovirus exposure and HLA in healthy donors. Study observations and caveats: Three chains linked to CMV were shown in vitro to be specific for CMV antigens. While the bulk of TCR sequences proved rare, some public TCRs turned up in many donors.

V lost 3 bases, J lost 2 bases, and 11 bases lay in between. Germline CDR1 LNHDA, CDR2 SQIVND (reference sequence). CDR3 size: 15 residues. Remarks on this clone: What it recognizes is unknown.

TCRdb's table, derived via immunoSEQ multiplex PCR, lists solely in-frame clones and lacks some. Of under 85,000 clones in the sample, roughly 95% were seen once. The gene calls are TRBV19 and TRBJ1-5, with D unresolved. The clonotype was recovered from a woman under 30 in good health and CMV-seropositive. Sequencing was carried out using PBMCs. CDR3 sequence reads: CASSMMRVGNQPQHF. The CDR3 DNA sequence: TGTGCCAGTAGTATGATGAGGGTAGGCAATCAGCCCCAGCATTTT.